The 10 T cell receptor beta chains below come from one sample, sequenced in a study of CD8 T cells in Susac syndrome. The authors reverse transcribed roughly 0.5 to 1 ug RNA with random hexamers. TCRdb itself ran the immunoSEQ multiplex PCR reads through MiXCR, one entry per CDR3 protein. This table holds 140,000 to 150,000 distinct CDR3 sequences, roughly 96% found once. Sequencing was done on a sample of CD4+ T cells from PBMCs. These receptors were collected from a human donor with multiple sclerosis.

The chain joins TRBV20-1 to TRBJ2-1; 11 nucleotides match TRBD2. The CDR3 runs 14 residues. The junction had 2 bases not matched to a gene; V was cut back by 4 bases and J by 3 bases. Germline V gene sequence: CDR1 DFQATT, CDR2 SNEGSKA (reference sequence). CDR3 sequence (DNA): TGCAGTGCTAAGGGACTAGCGGTCTACAATGAGCAGTTCTTC. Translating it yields CSAKGLAVYNEQFF.

The CDR3 DNA follows: TGTGCCAGCAGGTCCCTGTACACAGATACGCAGTATTTT. This encodes CASRSLYTDTQYF. The chain is built from TRBV5-6 and TRBJ2-3; no firm D call. Germline V gene lookup returns CDR1 SGHDT and CDR2 YYEEEE. The V end lost 5 bases, the J end lost 2 bases, and 9 bases lay between the germline ends. The CDR3 covers 13 residues. The variable domain in full, with the rest retrieved from reference TRBV5-6 and TRBJ2-3, is DAGVTQSPTHLIKTRGQQVTLRCSPKSGHDTVSWYQQALGQGPQFIFQYYEEEERQRGNFPDRFSGHQFPNYSSELNVNALLLGDSALYLCASRSLYTDTQYFGPGTRLTVL.

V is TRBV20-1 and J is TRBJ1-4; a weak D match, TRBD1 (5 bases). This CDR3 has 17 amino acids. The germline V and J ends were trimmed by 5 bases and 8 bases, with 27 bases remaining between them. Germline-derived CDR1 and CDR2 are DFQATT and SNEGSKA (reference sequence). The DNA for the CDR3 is TGCAGTGCTCCCATCAGTCAATTCAGGGTGATGGGGGAAAAACTGTTTTTT. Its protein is CSAPISQFRVMGEKLFF.

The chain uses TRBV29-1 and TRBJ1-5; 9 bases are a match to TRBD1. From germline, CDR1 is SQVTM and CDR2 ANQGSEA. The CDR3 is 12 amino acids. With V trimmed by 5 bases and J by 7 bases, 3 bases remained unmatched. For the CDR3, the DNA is TGCAGCGTTCGGGACAGGGAGCAGCCCCAGCATTTT. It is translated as CSVRDREQPQHF.

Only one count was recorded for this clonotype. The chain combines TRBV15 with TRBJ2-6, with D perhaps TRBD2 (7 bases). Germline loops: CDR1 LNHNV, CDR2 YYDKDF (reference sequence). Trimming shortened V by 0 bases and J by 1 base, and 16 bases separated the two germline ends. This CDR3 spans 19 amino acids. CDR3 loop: CATSRDWGAGASGANVLTF. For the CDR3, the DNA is TGTGCCACCAGCAGAGATTGGGGCGCGGGGGCGTCTGGGGCCAACGTCCTGACTTTC.

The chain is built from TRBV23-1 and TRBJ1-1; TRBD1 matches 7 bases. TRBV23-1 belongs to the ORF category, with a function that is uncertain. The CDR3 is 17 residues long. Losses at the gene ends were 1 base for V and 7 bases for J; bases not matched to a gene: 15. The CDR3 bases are TGCGCCAGCAGTCAATTGGTGGGGACCGACAGGGCTAATGAAGCTTTCTTT. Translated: CASSQLVGTDRANEAFF.

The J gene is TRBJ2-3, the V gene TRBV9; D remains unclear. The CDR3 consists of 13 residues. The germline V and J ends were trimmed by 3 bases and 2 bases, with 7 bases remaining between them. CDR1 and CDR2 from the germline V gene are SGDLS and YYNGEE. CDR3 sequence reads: CASSESLTDTQYF. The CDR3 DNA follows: TGTGCCAGCAGCGAAAGCCTCACAGATACGCAGTATTTT. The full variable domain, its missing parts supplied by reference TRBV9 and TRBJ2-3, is DSGVTQTPKHLITATGQRVTLRCSPRSGDLSVYWYQQSLDQGLQFLIQYYNGEERAKGNILERFSAQQFPDLHSELNLSSLELGDSALYFCASSESLTDTQYFGPGTRLTVL.

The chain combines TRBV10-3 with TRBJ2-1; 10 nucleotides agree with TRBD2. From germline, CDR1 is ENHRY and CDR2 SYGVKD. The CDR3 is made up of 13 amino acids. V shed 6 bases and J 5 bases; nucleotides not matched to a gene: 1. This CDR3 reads CAIRLAGDNEQFF. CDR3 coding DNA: TGTGCCATCAGGCTAGCGGGAGACAATGAGCAGTTCTTC.

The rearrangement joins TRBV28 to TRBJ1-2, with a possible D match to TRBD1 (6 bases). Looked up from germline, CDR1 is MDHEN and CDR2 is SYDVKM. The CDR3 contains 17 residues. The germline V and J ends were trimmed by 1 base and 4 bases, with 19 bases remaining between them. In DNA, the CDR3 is TGTGCCAGCAGTTTATCTGCCGCCGGGGGCCCGGGCTATGGCTACACCTTC. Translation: CASSLSAAGGPGYGYTF.

This chain's CDR3 is CASSAESYNEQFF. Here the CDR3 DNA reads TGTGCCAGCAGTGCAGAGTCCTACAATGAGCAGTTCTTC. This chain uses TRBV2 with TRBJ2-1; D is undetermined. Between the trimmed V and J ends, which lost 4 bases and 1 base, there was a span of 5 bases. Germline CDR1 is SNHLY and CDR2 is FYNNEI. The CDR3 extends over 13 amino acids. Drawing the rest from reference TRBV2 and TRBJ2-1, the complete variable domain is EPEVTQTPSHQVTQMGQEVILRCVPISNHLYFYWYRQILGQKVEFLVSFYNNEISEKSEIFDDQFSVERPDGSNFTLKIRSTKLEDSAMYFCASSAESYNEQFFGPGTRLTVL.